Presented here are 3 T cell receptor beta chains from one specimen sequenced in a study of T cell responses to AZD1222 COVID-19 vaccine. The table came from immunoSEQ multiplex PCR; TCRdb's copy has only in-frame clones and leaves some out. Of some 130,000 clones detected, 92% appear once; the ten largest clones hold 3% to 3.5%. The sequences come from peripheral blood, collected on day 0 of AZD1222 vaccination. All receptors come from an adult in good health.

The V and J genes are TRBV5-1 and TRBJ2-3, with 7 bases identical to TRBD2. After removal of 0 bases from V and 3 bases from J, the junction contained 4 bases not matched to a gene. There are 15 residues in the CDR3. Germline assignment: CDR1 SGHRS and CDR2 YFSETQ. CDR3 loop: CASSLVLADTDTQYF. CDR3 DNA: TGCGCCAGCAGCTTGGTTCTAGCGGATACAGATACGCAGTATTTT.

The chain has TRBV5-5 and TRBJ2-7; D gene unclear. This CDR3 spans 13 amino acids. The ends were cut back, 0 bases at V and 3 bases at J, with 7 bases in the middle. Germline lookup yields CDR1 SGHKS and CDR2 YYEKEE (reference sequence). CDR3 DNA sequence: TGTGCCAGCAGCTTGGTCTCGGGCTACGAGCAGTACTTC. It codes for CASSLVSGYEQYF. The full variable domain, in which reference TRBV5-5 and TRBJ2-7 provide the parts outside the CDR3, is DAGVTQSPTHLIKTRGQQVTLRCSPISGHKSVSWYQQVLGQGPQFIFQYYEKEERGRGNFPDRFSARQFPNYSSELNVNALLLGDSALYLCASSLVSGYEQYFGPGTRLTVT.

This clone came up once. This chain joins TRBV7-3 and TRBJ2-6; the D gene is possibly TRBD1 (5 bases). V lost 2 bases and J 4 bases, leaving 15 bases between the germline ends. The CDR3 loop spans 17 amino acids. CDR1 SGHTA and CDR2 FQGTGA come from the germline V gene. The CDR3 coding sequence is TGTGCCAGCAGCTTAGGGGCCCCCGAGCTCGGGGCCAACGTCCTGACTTTC. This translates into CASSLGAPELGANVLTF.